These T cell receptor beta chains were read from a single sample in a study of blood T cells in healthy people across ages. One entry per CDR3 protein, called by TCRdb with MiXCR from the 5' RACE reads. The sample lists about 760,000 distinct CDR3 sequences; 20% to 25% were seen once. This same sample was also part of a study on T cells of mothers and their children.

Sequencing used blood. The receptors shown here come from a boy aged 10-17 years in good health. Both conserved end residues are part of each CDR3. D genes are given only for firm matches. A clone size is listed for some rows: how often the clone was seen (once, few, many), or a class if it is expanded.

CDR3 DNA,CDR3 protein,D gene,V gene,J gene,clone size
TGTGCCAGCAGCCTAAATGTGGGGGAGGAGACCCAGTACTTC,CASSLNVGEETQYF,NA,TRBV9,TRBJ2-5,NA
TGTGCCAGCAGTTATGGAGGACCTTACAATGAGCAGTTCTTC,CASSYGGPYNEQFF,NA,TRBV6-2/TRBV6-3,TRBJ2-1,many
TGCAGCACCAGGACAGGAACCTACGAGCAGTACTTC,CSTRTGTYEQYF,TRBD1,TRBV29-1,TRBJ2-7,NA
TGTGCCAGCGGCTCGGGAGAGTCACAAGAGACCCAGTACTTC,CASGSGESQETQYF,NA,TRBV9,TRBJ2-5,NA
TGTGCCAGCAGCGTCCTGGAGACCCAGTACTTC,CASSVLETQYF,NA,TRBV7-9,TRBJ2-5,NA
TGTGCCAGCAGTTTGGTTCTAGGGCAGGGGAAAAACATTCAGTACTTC,CASSLVLGQGKNIQYF,NA,TRBV28,TRBJ2-4,NA
TGTGCCAGCAGCTCTGCGGGGCGGAGCGGGAGGCCTCTTTTCTCCTACAATGAGCAGTTCTTC,CASSSAGRSGRPLFSYNEQFF,TRBD2,TRBV11-1,TRBJ2-1,few
TGTGCCAGCAGCCAGGGGTCTCCTGCTAACTATGGCTACACCTTC,CASSQGSPANYGYTF,NA,TRBV27,TRBJ1-2,few
TGCAGTGGAGACGGCCTAGGCTCCAATGAGCAGTTCTTC,CSGDGLGSNEQFF,NA,TRBV20-1,TRBJ2-1,few
TGTGCCAGCAGTTTACTAGACCCCTACAATGAGCAGTTCTTC,CASSLLDPYNEQFF,NA,TRBV12-3/TRBV12-4,TRBJ2-1,NA
TGTGCCAGCGGGACACAACACCGGGAGACCCAGTACTTC,CASGTQHRETQYF,NA,TRBV7-2,TRBJ2-5,NA
TGTGCCAGCAGTTTCGGGACAGGGGGCTTTGCGGACACCATATATTTT,CASSFGTGGFADTIYF,TRBD1,TRBV12-3/TRBV12-4,TRBJ1-3,NA
TGTGCCAGCAGCCTACCCAGGGCCCCCTACGAGCAGTACTTC,CASSLPRAPYEQYF,NA,TRBV3-1,TRBJ2-7,few
TGTGCCATCAGTGAGGGCAGGGCGAGCGAGACCCAGTACTTC,CAISEGRASETQYF,NA,TRBV10-3,TRBJ2-5,few
TGTGCCAGCTCGCCCCCGGGACAGCCCACAGATACGCAGTATTTT,CASSPPGQPTDTQYF,TRBD1,TRBV18,TRBJ2-3,NA
TGTGCCAGCAGCTTGGAGGGTGATAATGAAAAACTGTTTTTT,CASSLEGDNEKLFF,NA,TRBV5-5,TRBJ1-4,NA
TGTGCCAGCAGCTCCCGGGACAAACCCTACGAGCAGTACTTC,CASSSRDKPYEQYF,NA,TRBV7-9,TRBJ2-7,NA
TGTGTCCGGAACTCCCAGGGCGGGAGGATCTCCGGGTCCTACAATGAGCAGTTCTTC,CVRNSQGGRISGSYNEQFF,TRBD2,TRBV7-9,TRBJ2-1,NA
TGCGCCAGCAGCCAGCGAGAGACGAATGAAAAACTGTTTTTT,CASSQRETNEKLFF,NA,TRBV4-1,TRBJ1-4,NA
TGCGCCAGCAGCTTGGTCGGTAGCGCGGAGCAGTACTTC,CASSLVGSAEQYF,NA,TRBV5-1,TRBJ2-7,NA
TGTGCCAGCAGCTTCGGGGGACAGGCATCCACCGGGGAGCTGTTTTTT,CASSFGGQASTGELFF,TRBD1,TRBV11-3,TRBJ2-2,NA
TGTGCCAGCAGCCCCGAATATAACTATGGCTACACCTTC,CASSPEYNYGYTF,NA,TRBV5-5,TRBJ1-2,NA
TGTGCCAGCAGTTTGGGAGGGTTTCGGTACGAGCAGTACTTC,CASSLGGFRYEQYF,TRBD2,TRBV27,TRBJ2-7,few
TGCGCCAGCAGCCAAGGCCTGACAGCCACCTACTACGAGCAGTACTTC,CASSQGLTATYYEQYF,NA,TRBV4-3,TRBJ2-7,few
TGTGCCAGCAGTGGGTTCGGGAGCGGCGATACGCAGTATTTT,CASSGFGSGDTQYF,NA,TRBV9,TRBJ2-3,few
TGCGCCAGCATATTCGAAGGGGATGCGACCCAGTACTTC,CASIFEGDATQYF,NA,TRBV5-1,TRBJ2-5,few
TGTGCCAGCAGCCTCGAGAGGGCTCGGGGCACAGATACGCAGTATTTT,CASSLERARGTDTQYF,NA,TRBV7-9,TRBJ2-3,NA
TGTGCCAGCAGTTTGGGCCTCAGGGTCCTTAGCTCCTACGAGCAGTACTTC,CASSLGLRVLSSYEQYF,NA,TRBV12-3/TRBV12-4,TRBJ2-7,NA
TGTGCCAGCAGCGCTGGCCCGGACAGGGTGATCTACAATGGGCAGTTCTTC,CASSAGPDRVIYNGQFF,TRBD1,TRBV9,TRBJ2-1,NA
TGCAGCGTTGAATTGGGCAGATCCTACGAGCAGTACTTC,CSVELGRSYEQYF,NA,TRBV29-1,TRBJ2-7,NA
TGTGCCAGCAGCTTGGCGACAGACAATGAAAAACTGTTTTTT,CASSLATDNEKLFF,NA,TRBV7-9,TRBJ1-4,few
TGTGCCAGCAGTGTCATGACGGAGGGGCCGAGTGAGCAGTTCTTC,CASSVMTEGPSEQFF,NA,TRBV25-1,TRBJ2-1,few
TGTGCCAGCAGTGATGGACCGGGGGGAAAAAACATTCAGTACTTC,CASSDGPGGKNIQYF,TRBD2,TRBV2,TRBJ2-4,few
TGTGCCAGCAGTTTCCCCGGACAGGGGGTGTCCTACGAGCAGTACTTC,CASSFPGQGVSYEQYF,TRBD1,TRBV12-3/TRBV12-4,TRBJ2-7,NA
TGTGCCAGCACTTTAGCGGGGGTTGAGCAGTTCTTC,CASTLAGVEQFF,TRBD2,TRBV6-2/TRBV6-3,TRBJ2-1,NA
TGCAGTGCTAGAGCAGGCAGAGGGTACCAAGAGACCCAGTACTTC,CSARAGRGYQETQYF,NA,TRBV20-1,TRBJ2-5,NA
TGTGCCAGCAGTTTATCGGGACAGGACCAGTACTTC,CASSLSGQDQYF,TRBD1,TRBV27,TRBJ2-5,NA
TGTGCCAGCAGTGAAAGTGGGTATCAGGGAGGAGAGACCCAGTACTTC,CASSESGYQGGETQYF,NA,TRBV6-1,TRBJ2-5,few
TGTGCCAGCAGCTTAGGTTTTTCGAACACTGAAGCTTTCTTT,CASSLGFSNTEAFF,NA,TRBV7-2,TRBJ1-1,NA
TGTGCCAGTAGTCTTCAGGGACACTACGAGCAGTACTTC,CASSLQGHYEQYF,NA,TRBV19,TRBJ2-7,NA
TGCAGCGTGAACGGACTGAACTACGAGCAGTACTTC,CSVNGLNYEQYF,NA,TRBV29-1,TRBJ2-7,NA
TGTGCCAGCAGCCCCAGAACTAGCGCAAGAGGGACCCAGTACTTC,CASSPRTSARGTQYF,TRBD2,TRBV2,TRBJ2-5,few
TGTGCCAGCAGCCTTTACCAACGGACAGGGGCAGCTGGCTACACCTTC,CASSLYQRTGAAGYTF,TRBD1,TRBV14,TRBJ1-2,NA
TGCAGCGTTAGTAGGCGACTAGCCTACAATGAGCAGTTCTTC,CSVSRRLAYNEQFF,NA,TRBV29-1,TRBJ2-1,NA
TGTGCCAGCAGTGCTCTCAAGGGGGGCAGACAAGAGACCCAGTACTTC,CASSALKGGRQETQYF,NA,TRBV7-9,TRBJ2-5,NA
TGTGCCAGCAGTTCAGCGGGGGGGATTGGGACCCAGTACTTC,CASSSAGGIGTQYF,TRBD2,TRBV27,TRBJ2-5,NA
TGTGCCAGCAGTCCTAGCGGGAGAAGCGCCTACGAGCAGTACTTC,CASSPSGRSAYEQYF,TRBD2,TRBV12-3/TRBV12-4,TRBJ2-7,few
TGTGCCAGCAGCGGAGGAGGGACTAATGAAAAACTGTTTTTT,CASSGGGTNEKLFF,NA,TRBV9,TRBJ1-4,few
TGCAGCGTTGGGTCGGGGATCTACGAGCAGTACTTC,CSVGSGIYEQYF,NA,TRBV29-1,TRBJ2-7,many
TGTGCCAGCAGCTTAGAAGAACTAGTGCCATTCACAGATACGCAGTATTTT,CASSLEELVPFTDTQYF,NA,TRBV7-2,TRBJ2-3,NA
TGTGCCAGCAGCTTGCAGGAGAACGCTGAAGCTTTCTTT,CASSLQENAEAFF,NA,TRBV7-6,TRBJ1-1,NA
TGCGCCAGCAGCTTTACAGGGGAGGATTCACCCCTCCACTTT,CASSFTGEDSPLHF,TRBD1,TRBV5-1,TRBJ1-6,NA
TGTGCCAGCAGTTGGACCGACATAGCCTACGAGCAGTACTTC,CASSWTDIAYEQYF,NA,TRBV6-2/TRBV6-3,TRBJ2-7,NA
TGCGCCAGCAGCCAAGATCGTATGGAGAGAGAGACCCAGTACTTC,CASSQDRMERETQYF,NA,TRBV4-1,TRBJ2-5,few